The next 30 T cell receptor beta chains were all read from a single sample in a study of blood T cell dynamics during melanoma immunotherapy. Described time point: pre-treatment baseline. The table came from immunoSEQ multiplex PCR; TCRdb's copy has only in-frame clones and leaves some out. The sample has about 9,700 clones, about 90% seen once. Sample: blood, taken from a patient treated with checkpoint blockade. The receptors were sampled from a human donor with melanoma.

The CDR3 here is CASSLRRAPSRGEQYF. DNA of the CDR3: TGTGCCAGCAGCTTACGCAGGGCGCCCTCTCGGGGGGAGCAGTACTTC. V is TRBV7-2 and J is TRBJ2-7, with D tentatively TRBD2 (6 bases). The germline CDR1 and CDR2 sequences are SGHTA and FQGNSA. The CDR3 covers 16 residues. V dropped 2 bases and J dropped 7 bases, with 21 bases sitting between them.

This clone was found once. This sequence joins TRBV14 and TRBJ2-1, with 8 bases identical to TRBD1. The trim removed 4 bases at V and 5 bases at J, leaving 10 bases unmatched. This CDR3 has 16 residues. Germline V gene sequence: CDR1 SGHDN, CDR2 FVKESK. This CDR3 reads CASSPRRDRPNNEQFF. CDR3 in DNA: TGTGCCAGCAGCCCCCGCCGGGACAGGCCAAACAATGAGCAGTTCTTC.

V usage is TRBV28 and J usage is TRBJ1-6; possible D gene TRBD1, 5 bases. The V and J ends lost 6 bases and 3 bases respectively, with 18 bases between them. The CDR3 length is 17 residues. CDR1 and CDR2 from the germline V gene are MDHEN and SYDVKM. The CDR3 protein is CASRPAGTSGYNSPLHF. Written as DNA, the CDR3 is TGTGCCAGCAGGCCCGCCGGGACCTCGGGCTATAATTCACCCCTCCACTTT. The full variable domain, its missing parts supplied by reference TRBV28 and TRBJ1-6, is DVKVTQSSRYLVKRTGEKVFLECVQDMDHENMFWYRQDPGLGLRLIYFSYDVKMKEKGDIPEGYSVSREKKERFSLILESASTNQTSMYLCASRPAGTSGYNSPLHFGNGTRLTVT.

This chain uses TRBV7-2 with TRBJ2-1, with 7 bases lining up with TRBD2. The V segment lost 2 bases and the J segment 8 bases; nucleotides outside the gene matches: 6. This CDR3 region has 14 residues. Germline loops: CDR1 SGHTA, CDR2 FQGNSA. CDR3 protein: CASSLTTGLHEQFF. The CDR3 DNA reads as TGTGCCAGCAGCTTAACGACGGGACTACATGAGCAGTTCTTC.

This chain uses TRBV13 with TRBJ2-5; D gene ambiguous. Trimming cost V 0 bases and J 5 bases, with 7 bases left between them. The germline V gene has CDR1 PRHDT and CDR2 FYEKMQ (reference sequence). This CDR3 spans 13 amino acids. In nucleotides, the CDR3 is TGTGCCAGCAGCTTAGGAGGTGTGGAGACCCAGTACTTC. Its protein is CASSLGGVETQYF.

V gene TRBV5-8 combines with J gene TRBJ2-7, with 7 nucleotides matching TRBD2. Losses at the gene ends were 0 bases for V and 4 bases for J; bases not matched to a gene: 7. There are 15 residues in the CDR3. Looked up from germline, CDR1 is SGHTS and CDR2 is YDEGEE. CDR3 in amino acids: CASSLGRGYSYEQYF. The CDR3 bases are TGTGCCAGCAGCTTGGGGCGGGGGTACTCGTACGAGCAGTACTTC. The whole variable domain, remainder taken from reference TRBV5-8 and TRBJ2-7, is EAGVTQSPTHLIKTRGQQATLRCSPISGHTSVYWYQQALGLGLQFLLWYDEGEERNRGNFPPRFSGRQFPNYSSELNVNALELEDSALYLCASSLGRGYSYEQYFGPGTRLTVT.

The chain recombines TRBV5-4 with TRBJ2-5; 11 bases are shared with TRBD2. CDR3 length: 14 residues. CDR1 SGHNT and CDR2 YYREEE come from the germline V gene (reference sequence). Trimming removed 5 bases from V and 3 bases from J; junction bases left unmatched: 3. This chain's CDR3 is CASRTSGTEETQYF. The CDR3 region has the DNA TGTGCCAGCAGGACTAGCGGGACGGAAGAGACCCAGTACTTC. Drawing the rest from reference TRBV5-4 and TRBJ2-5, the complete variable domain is ETGVTQSPTHLIKTRGQQVTLRCSSQSGHNTVSWYQQALGQGPQFIFQYYREEENGRGNFPPRFSGLQFPNYSSELNVNALELDDSALYLCASRTSGTEETQYFGPGTRLLVL.

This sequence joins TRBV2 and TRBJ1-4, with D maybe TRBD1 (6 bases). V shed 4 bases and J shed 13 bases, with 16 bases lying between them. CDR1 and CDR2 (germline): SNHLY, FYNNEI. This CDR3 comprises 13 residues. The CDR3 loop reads CASSGGALWGLFF. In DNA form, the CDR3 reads TGTGCCAGCAGTGGGGGGGCCCTTTGGGGACTGTTTTTT.

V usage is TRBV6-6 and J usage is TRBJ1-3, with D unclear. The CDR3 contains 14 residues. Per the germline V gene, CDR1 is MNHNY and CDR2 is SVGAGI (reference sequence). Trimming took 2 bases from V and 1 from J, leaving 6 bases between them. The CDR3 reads CASSYGSSGNTIYF. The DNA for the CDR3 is TGTGCCAGCAGTTACGGGTCGTCTGGAAACACCATATATTTT.

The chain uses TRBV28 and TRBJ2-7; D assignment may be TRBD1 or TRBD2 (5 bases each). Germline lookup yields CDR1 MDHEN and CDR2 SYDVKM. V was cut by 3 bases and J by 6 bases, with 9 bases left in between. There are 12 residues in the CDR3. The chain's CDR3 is CASSLWGFEQYF. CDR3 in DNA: TGTGCCAGCAGTTTGTGGGGGTTCGAGCAGTACTTC.

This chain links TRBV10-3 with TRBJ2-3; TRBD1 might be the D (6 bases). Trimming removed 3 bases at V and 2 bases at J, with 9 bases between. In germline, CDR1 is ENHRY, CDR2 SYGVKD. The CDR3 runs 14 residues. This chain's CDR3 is CAISDRTATDTQYF. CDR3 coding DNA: TGTGCCATCAGTGACCGGACAGCCACAGATACGCAGTATTTT.

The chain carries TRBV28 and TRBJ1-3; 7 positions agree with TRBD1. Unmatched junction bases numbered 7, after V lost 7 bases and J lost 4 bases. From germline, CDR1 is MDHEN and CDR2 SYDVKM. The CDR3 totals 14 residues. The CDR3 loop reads CASTTTGVGNTIYF. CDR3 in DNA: TGTGCCAGCACCACAACAGGGGTCGGAAACACCATATATTTT. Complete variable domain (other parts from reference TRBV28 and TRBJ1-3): DVKVTQSSRYLVKRTGEKVFLECVQDMDHENMFWYRQDPGLGLRLIYFSYDVKMKEKGDIPEGYSVSREKKERFSLILESASTNQTSMYLCASTTTGVGNTIYFGEGSWLTVV.

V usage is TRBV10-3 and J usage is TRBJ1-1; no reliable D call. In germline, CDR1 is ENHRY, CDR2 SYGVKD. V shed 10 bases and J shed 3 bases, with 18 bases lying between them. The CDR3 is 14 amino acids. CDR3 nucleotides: TGTGCCACGGCGGGAGGGCGCGGCGACACTGAAGCTTTCTTT. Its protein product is CATAGGRGDTEAFF.

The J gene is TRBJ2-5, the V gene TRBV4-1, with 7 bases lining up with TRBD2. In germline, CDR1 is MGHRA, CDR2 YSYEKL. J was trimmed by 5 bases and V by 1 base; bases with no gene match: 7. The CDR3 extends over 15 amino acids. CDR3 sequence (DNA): TGCGCCAGCAGCCAAGGGGAGGGCCCTCGGGAGACCCAGTACTTC. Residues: CASSQGEGPRETQYF.

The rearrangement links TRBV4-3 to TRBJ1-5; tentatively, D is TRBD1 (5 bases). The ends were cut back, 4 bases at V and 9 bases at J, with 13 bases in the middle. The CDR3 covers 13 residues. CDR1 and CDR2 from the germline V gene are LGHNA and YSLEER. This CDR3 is CASSPARGGPQHF. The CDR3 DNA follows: TGCGCCAGCAGCCCCGCCCGGGGGGGGCCCCAGCATTTT.

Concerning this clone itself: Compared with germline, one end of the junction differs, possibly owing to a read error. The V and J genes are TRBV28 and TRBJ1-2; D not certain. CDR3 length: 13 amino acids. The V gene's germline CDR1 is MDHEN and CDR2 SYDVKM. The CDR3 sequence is CASSLRGDYGHTF. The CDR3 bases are TGTGCCAGCAGTTTGCGGGGAGACTATGGCCACACCTTC.

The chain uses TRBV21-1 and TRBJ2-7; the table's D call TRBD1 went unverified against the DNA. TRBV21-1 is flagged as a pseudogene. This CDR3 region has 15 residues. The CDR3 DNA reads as TGTGCCAGCAGCAAAGATGACAGGGACCCCTACGAGCAGTACTTC. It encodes CASSKDDRDPYEQYF.

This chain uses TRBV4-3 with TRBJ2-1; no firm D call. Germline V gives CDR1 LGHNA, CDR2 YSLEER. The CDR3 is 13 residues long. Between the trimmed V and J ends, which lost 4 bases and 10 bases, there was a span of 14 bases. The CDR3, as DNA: TGCGCCAGCAGCCGCAGTTTGTCGCCCGAGCAGTTCTTC. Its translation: CASSRSLSPEQFF.

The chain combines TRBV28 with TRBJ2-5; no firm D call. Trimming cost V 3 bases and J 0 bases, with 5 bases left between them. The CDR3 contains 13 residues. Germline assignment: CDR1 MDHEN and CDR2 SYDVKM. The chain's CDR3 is CASSLGNQETQYF. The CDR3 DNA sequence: TGTGCCAGCAGTTTGGGAAACCAAGAGACCCAGTACTTC.

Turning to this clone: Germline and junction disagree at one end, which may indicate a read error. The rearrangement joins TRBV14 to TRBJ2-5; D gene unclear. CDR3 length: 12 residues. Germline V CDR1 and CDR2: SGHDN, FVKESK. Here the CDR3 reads CAGSLQWGTQYF. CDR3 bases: TGTGCCGGCAGCCTACAGTGGGGGACCCAGTACTTC.

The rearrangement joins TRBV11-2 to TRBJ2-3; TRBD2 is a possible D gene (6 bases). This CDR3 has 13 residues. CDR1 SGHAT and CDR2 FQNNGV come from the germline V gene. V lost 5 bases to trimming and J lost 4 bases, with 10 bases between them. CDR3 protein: CASSPPGADTQYF. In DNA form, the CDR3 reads TGTGCCAGCAGCCCGCCGGGGGCAGATACGCAGTATTTT.

The CDR3 is CASSLPHGNEQYF. The CDR3 coding sequence is TGTGCCAGCAGCTTGCCCCACGGAAACGAGCAGTACTTC. The rearrangement uses TRBV5-4 and TRBJ2-7; D is uncertain. Between the trimmed V and J ends, which lost 1 base and 5 bases, there was a span of 10 bases. The length of the CDR3 is 13 residues. Germline V CDR1 and CDR2: SGHNT, YYREEE (reference sequence).

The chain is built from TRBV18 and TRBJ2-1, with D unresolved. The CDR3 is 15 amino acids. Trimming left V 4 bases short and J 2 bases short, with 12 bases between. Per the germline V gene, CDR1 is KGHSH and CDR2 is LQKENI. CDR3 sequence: CASSQNIRAYNEQFF. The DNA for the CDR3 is TGTGCCAGCTCACAGAATATACGGGCCTACAATGAGCAGTTCTTC.

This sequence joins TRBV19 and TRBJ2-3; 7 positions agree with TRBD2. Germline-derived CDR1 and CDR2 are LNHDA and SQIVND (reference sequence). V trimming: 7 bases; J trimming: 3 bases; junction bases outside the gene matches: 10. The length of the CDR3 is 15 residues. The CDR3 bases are TGTGCCAGTACCCAAGTCCCCGGGGGGACAGATACGCAGTATTTT. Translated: CASTQVPGGTDTQYF. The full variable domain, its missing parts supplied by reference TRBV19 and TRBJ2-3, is DGGITQSPKYLFRKEGQNVTLSCEQNLNHDAMYWYRQDPGQGLRLIYYSQIVNDFQKGDIAEGYSVSREKKESFPLTVTSAQKNPTAFYLCASTQVPGGTDTQYFGPGTRLTVL.

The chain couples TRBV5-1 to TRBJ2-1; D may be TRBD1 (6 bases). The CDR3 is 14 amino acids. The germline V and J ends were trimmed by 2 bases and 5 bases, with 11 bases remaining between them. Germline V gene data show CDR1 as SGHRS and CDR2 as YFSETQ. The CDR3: CASSFLAGDNEQFF. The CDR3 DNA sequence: TGCGCCAGCAGCTTCCTAGCAGGGGACAATGAGCAGTTCTTC.

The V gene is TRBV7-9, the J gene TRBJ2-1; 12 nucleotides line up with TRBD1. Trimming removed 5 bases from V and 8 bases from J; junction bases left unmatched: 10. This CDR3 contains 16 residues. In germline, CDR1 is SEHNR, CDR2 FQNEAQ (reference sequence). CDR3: CASSPPGQGAFYEQFF. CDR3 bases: TGTGCCAGCAGCCCCCCGGGACAGGGGGCTTTCTATGAGCAGTTCTTC.

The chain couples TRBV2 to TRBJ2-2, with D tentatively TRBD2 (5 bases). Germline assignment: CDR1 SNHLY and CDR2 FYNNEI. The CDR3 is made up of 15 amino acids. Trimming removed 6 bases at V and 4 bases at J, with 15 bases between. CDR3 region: CASSGRSGGTGELFF. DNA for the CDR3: TGTGCCAGCAGCGGACGGTCCGGAGGCACCGGGGAGCTGTTTTTT.

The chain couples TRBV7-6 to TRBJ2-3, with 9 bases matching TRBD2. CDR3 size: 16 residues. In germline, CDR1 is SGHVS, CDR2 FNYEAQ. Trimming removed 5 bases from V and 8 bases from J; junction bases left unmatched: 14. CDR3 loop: CASSPRGSGGRGTQYF. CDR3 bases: TGTGCCAGCAGCCCCCGGGGTAGCGGGGGCCGCGGTACGCAGTATTTT.

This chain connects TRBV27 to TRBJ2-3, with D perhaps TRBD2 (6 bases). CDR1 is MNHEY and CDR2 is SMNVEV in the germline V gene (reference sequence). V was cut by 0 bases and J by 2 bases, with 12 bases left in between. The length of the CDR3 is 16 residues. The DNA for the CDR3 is TGTGCCAGCAGTTTATCGGGGGGACTCATCACAGATACGCAGTATTTT. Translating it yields CASSLSGGLITDTQYF.

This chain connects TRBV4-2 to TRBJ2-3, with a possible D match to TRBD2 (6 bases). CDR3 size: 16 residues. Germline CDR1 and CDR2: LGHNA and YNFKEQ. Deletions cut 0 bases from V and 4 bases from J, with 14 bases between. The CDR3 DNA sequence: TGTGCCAGCAGCCAAGATCTTCCGCTAGCGCCAGATACGCAGTATTTT. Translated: CASSQDLPLAPDTQYF.